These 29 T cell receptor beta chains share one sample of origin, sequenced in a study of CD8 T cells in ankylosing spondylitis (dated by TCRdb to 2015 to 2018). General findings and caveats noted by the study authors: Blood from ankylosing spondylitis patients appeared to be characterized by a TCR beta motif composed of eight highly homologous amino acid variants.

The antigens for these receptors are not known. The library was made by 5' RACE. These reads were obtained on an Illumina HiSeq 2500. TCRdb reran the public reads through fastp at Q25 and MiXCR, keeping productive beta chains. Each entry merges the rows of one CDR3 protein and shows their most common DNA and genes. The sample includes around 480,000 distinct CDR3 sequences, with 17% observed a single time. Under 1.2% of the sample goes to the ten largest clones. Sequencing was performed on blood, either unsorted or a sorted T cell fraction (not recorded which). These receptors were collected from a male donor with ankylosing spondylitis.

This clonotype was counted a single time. The CDR3 sequence: CSAEGLAGGSSYNEQFF. CDR3 sequence (DNA): TGCAGTGCTGAGGGACTAGCGGGGGGAAGCTCCTACAATGAGCAGTTCTTC. The genes are TRBV20-1 and TRBJ2-1; 15 nucleotides match TRBD2. Germline CDR1 and CDR2: DFQATT and SNEGSKA (reference sequence). Unmatched junction bases numbered 5, after V lost 5 bases and J lost 0 bases. This CDR3 comprises 17 residues.

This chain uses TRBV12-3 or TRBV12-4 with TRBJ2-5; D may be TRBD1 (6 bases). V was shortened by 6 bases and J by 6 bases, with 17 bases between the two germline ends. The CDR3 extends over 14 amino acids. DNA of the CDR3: TGTGCCAGCAGGCCTGGGGGCCGACGTCAGACCCAGTACTTC. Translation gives CASRPGGRRQTQYF.

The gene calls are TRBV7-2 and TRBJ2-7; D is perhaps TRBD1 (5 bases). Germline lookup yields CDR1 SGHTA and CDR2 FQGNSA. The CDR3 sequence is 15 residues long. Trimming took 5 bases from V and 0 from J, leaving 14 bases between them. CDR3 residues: CASSASRVSSYEQYF. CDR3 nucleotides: TGTGCCAGCAGCGCGTCCAGGGTAAGCTCCTACGAGCAGTACTTC. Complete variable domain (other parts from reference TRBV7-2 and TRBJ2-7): GAGVSQSPSNKVTEKGKDVELRCDPISGHTALYWYRQSLGQGLEFLIYFQGNSAPDKSGLPSDRFSAERTGGSVSTLTIQRTQQEDSAVYLCASSASRVSSYEQYFGPGTRLTVT.

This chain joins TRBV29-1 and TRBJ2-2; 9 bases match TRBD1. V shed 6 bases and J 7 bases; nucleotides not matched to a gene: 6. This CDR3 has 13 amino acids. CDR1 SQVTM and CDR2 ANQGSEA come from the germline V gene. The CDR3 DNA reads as TGCAGCGTAAGGGACAGGGAGGGCGGGGAGCTGTTTTTT. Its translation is CSVRDREGGELFF.

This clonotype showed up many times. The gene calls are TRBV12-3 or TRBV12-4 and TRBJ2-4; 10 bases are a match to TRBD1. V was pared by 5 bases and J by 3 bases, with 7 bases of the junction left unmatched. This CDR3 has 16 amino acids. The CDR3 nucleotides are TGTGCCAGCAGTCCTAGGGACAGGGGTGGCAAAAACATTCAGTACTTC. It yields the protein CASSPRDRGGKNIQYF.

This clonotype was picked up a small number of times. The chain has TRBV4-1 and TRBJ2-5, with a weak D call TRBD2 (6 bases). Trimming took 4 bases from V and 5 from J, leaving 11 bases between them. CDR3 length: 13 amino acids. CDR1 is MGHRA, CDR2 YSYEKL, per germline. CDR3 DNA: TGCGCCAGCAGCCTGGGGACTTTGGAGACCCAGTACTTC. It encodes CASSLGTLETQYF.

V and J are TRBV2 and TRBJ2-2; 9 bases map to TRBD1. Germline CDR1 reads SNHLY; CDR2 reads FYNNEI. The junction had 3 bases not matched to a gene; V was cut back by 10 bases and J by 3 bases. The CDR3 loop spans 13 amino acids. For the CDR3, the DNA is TGTGCCACGGGACAGGGTTACACCGGGGAGCTGTTTTTT. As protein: CATGQGYTGELFF.

CDR3 sequence: CASSRMGQGRYNEQFF. The CDR3 DNA follows: TGTGCCAGCAGCCGAATGGGACAGGGGCGGTACAATGAGCAGTTCTTC. The J gene is TRBJ2-1, the V gene TRBV7-8; 10 bases match TRBD1. CDR3 length: 16 amino acids. Germline assignment: CDR1 SGHVS and CDR2 FQNEAQ. The V gene end was trimmed by 5 bases and the J gene end by 4 bases; junction bases not matched to a gene: 8.

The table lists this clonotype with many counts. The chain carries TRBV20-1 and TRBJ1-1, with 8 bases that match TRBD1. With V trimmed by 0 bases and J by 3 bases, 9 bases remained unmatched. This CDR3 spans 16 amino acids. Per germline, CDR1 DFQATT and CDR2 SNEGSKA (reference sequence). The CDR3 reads CSARDYDRGGYTEAFF. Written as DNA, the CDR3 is TGCAGTGCTAGAGACTATGACAGGGGAGGGTACACTGAAGCTTTCTTT.

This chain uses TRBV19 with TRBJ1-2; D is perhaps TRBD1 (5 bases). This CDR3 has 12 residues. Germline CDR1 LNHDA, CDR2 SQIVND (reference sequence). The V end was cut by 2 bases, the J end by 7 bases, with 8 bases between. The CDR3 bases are TGTGCCAGTAGTATAACCGGGGGTGGCTACACCTTC. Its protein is CASSITGGGYTF.

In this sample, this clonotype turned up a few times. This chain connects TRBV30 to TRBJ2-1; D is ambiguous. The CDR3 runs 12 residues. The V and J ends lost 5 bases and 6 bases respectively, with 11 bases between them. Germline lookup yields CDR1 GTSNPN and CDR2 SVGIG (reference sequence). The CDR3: CAWSPSRNEQFF. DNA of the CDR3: TGTGCCTGGTCACCATCCCGCAATGAGCAGTTCTTC.

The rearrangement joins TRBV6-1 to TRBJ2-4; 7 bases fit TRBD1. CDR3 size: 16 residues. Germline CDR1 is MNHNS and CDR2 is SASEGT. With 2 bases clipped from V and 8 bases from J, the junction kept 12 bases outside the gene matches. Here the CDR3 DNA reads TGTGCCAGCAGTGAAATGCAGGGGGTTATCGAGTACATTCAGTACTTC. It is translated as CASSEMQGVIEYIQYF.

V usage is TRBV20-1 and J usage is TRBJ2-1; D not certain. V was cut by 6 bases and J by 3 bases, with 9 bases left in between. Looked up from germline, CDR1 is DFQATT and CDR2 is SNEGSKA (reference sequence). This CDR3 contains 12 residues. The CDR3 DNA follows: TGCAGTGCCTTACAGAACTACAATGAGCAGTTCTTC. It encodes CSALQNYNEQFF.

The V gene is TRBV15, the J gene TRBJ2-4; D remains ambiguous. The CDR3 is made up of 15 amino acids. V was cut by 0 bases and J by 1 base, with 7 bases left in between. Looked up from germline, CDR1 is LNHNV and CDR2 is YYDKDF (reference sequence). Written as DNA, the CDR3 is TGTGCCACCAGCAGAGACCGGTCTGCCAAAAACATTCAGTACTTC. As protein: CATSRDRSAKNIQYF. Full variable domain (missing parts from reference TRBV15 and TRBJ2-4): DAMVIQNPRYQVTQFGKPVTLSCSQTLNHNVMYWYQQKSSQAPKLLFHYYDKDFNNEADTPDNFQSRRPNTSFCFLDIRSPGLGDTAMYLCATSRDRSAKNIQYFGAGTRLSVL.

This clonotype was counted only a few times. CDR3 region: CASSLSKGGGEKLFF. In nucleotides, the CDR3 is TGCGCCAGCAGCTTGTCAAAAGGGGGCGGTGAAAAACTGTTTTTT. This chain connects TRBV5-1 to TRBJ1-4; 7 bases map to TRBD1. Germline CDR1 and CDR2: SGHRS and YFSETQ. This CDR3 has 15 residues. Losses at the gene ends were 1 base for V and 7 bases for J; bases not matched to a gene: 7.

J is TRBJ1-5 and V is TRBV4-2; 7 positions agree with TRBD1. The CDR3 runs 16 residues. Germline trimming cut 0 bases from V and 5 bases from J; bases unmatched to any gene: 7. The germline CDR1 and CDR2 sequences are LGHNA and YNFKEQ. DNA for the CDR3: TGTGCCAGCAGCCAAGAGGCAGGGGGTGTGGATCAGCCCCAGCATTTT. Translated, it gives CASSQEAGGVDQPQHF.

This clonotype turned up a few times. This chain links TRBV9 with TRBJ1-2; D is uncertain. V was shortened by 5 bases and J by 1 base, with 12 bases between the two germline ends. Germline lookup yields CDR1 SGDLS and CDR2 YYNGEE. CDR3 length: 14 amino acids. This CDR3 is CASRAGINNYGYTF. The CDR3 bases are TGTGCCAGCAGGGCGGGCATCAATAACTATGGCTACACCTTC.

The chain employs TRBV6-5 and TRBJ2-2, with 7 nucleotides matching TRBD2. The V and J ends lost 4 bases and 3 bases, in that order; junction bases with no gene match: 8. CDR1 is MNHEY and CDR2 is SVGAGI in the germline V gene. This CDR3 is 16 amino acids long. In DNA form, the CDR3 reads TGTGCCAGCAGTTTGACTAGCCCGTCGGACACCGGGGAGCTGTTTTTT. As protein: CASSLTSPSDTGELFF.

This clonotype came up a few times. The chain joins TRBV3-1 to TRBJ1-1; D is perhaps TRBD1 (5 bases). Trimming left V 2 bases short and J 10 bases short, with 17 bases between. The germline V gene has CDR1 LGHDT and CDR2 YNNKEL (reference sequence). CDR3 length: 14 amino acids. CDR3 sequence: CASSQYDPHGGAFF. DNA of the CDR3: TGTGCCAGCAGCCAATACGATCCCCACGGGGGAGCTTTCTTT.

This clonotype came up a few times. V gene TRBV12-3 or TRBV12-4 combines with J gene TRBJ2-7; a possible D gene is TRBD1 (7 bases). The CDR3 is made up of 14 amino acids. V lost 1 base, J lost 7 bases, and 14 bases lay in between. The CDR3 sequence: CASSLGRGTEEQYF. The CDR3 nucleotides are TGTGCCAGCAGTTTAGGCCGGGGGACAGAGGAGCAGTACTTC.

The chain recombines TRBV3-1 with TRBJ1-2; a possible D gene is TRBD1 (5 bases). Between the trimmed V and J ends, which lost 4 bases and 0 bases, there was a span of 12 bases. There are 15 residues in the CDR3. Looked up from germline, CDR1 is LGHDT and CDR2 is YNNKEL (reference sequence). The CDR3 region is CASSPGPGANYGYTF. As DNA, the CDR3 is TGTGCCAGCAGCCCGGGGCCAGGAGCTAACTATGGCTACACCTTC. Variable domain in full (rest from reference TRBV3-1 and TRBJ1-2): DTAVSQTPKYLVTQMGNDKSIKCEQNLGHDTMYWYKQDSKKFLKIMFSYNNKELIINETVPNRFSPKSPDKAHLNLHINSLELGDSAVYFCASSPGPGANYGYTFGSGTRLTVV.

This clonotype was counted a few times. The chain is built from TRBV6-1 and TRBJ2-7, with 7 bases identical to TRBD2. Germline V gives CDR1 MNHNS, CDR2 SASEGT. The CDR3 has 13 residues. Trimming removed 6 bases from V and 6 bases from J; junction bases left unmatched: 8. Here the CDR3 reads CASREGGSGEQYF. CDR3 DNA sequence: TGTGCCAGCAGGGAGGGAGGGTCGGGCGAGCAGTACTTC.

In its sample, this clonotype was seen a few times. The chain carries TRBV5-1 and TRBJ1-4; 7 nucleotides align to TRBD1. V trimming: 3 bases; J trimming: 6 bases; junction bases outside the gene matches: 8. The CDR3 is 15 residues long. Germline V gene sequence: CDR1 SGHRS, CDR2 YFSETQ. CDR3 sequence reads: CASSWTGDAYEKLFF. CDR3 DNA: TGCGCCAGCAGCTGGACAGGAGACGCCTATGAAAAACTGTTTTTT. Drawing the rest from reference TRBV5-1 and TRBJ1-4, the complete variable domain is KAGVTQTPRYLIKTRGQQVTLSCSPISGHRSVSWYQQTPGQGLQFLFEYFSETQRNKGNFPGRFSGRQFSNSRSEMNVSTLELGDSALYLCASSWTGDAYEKLFFGSGTQLSVL.

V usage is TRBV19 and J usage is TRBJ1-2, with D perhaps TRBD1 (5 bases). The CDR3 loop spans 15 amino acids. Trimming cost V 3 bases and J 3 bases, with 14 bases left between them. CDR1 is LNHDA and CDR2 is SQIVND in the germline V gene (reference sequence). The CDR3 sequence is CASSIPWGGDYGYTF. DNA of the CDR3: TGTGCCAGTAGTATCCCCTGGGGAGGGGACTATGGCTACACCTTC.

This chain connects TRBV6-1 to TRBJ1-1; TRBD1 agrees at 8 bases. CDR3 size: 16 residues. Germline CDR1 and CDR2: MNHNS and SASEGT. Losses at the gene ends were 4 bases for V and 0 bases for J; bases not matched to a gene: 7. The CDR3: CASSARQGNMNTEAFF. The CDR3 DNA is TGTGCCAGCAGTGCCCGACAGGGGAACATGAACACTGAAGCTTTCTTT.

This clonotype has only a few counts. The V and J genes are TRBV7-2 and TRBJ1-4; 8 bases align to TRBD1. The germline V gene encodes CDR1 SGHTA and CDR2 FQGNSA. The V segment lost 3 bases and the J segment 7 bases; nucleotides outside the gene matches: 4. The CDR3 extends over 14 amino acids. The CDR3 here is CASSFRGPGEKLFF. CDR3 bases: TGTGCCAGCAGCTTCAGGGGGCCCGGTGAAAAACTGTTTTTT.

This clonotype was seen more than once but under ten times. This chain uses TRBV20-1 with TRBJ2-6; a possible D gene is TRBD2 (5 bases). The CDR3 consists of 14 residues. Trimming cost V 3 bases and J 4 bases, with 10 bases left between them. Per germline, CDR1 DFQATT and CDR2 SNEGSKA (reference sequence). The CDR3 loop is CSAREALGANVLTF. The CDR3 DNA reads TGCAGTGCTAGGGAGGCTCTGGGGGCCAACGTCCTGACTTTC.

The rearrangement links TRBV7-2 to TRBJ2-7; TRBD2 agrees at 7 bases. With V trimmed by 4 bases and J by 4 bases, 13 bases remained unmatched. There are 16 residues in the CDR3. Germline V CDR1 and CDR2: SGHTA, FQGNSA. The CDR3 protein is CASSSRTPGGRYEQYF. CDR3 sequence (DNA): TGTGCCAGCAGCTCACGAACTCCGGGAGGACGGTACGAGCAGTACTTC.

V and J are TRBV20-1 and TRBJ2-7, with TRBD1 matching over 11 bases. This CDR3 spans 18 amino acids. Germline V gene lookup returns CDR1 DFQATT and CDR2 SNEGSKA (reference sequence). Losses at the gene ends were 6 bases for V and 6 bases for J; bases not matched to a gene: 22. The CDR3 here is CSAPASDRGLIGIGEQYF. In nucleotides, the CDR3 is TGCAGTGCCCCGGCCTCGGACAGGGGGCTAATAGGGATAGGCGAGCAGTACTTC.